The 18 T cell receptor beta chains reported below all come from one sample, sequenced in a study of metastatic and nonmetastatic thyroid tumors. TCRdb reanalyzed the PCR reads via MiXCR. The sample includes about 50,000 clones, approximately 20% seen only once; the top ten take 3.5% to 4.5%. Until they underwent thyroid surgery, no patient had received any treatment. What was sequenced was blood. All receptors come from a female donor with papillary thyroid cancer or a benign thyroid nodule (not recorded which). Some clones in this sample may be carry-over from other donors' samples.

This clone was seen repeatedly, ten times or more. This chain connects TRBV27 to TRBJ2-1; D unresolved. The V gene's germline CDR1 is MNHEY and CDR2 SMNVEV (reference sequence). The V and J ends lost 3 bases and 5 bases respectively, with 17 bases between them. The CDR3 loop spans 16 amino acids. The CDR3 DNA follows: TGTGCCAGCAGTTTTGGGCACCTAGAGTACGACAATGAGCAGTTCTTC. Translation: CASSFGHLEYDNEQFF.

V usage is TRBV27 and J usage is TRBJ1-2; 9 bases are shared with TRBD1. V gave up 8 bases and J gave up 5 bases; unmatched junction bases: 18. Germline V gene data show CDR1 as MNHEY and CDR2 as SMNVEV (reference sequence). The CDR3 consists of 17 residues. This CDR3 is CASSSPGGTGYRYGYTF. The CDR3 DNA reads TGTGCCAGCTCTTCCCCCGGGGGGACAGGGTATCGATATGGCTACACCTTC.

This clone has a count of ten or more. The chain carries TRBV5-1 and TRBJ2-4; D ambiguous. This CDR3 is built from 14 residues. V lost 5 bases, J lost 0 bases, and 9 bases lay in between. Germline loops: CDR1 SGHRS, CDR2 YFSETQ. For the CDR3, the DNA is TGCGCCAGCAGTCAGTCTCTAGCCAAAAACATTCAGTACTTC. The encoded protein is CASSQSLAKNIQYF.

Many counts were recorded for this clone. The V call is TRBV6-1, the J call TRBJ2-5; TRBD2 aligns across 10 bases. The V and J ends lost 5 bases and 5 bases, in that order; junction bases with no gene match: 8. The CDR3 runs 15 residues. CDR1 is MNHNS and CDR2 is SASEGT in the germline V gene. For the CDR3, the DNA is TGTGCCAGCAGTTCTGCTAGCGGGAGTGACGAGACCCAGTACTTC. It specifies CASSSASGSDETQYF.

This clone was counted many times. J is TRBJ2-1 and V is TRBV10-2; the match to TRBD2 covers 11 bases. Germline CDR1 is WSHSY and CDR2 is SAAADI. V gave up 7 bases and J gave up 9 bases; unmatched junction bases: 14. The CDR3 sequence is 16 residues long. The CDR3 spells CASILTSGTAGGEQFF. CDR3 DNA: TGCGCCAGCATTCTGACTAGCGGGACCGCCGGGGGTGAGCAGTTCTTC.

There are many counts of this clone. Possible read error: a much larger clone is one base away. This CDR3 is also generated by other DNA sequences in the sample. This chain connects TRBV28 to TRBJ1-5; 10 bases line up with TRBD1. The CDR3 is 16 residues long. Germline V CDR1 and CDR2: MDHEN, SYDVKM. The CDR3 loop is CASSSTGQGKGQPQHF. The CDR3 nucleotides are TGTGCCAGCAGTTCGACGGGACAGGGGAAGGGTCAGCCCCAGCACTTT. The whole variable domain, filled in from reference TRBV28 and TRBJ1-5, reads DVKVTQSSRYLVKRTGEKVFLECVQDMDHENMFWYRQDPGLGLRLIYFSYDVKMKEKGDIPEGYSVSREKKERFSLILESASTNQTSMYLCASSSTGQGKGQPQHFGDGTRLSIL.

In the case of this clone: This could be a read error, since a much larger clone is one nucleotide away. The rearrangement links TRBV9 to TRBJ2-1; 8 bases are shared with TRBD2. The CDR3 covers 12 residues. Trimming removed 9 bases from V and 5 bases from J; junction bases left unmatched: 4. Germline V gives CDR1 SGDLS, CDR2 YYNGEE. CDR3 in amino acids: CAIGRANNEQFF. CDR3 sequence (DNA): TGTGCCATCGGGAGGGCAAACAATGAGCAGTTCTTC.

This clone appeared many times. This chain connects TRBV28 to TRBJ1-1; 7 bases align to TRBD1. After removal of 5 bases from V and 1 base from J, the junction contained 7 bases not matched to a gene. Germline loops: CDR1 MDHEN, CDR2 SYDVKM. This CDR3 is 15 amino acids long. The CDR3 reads CASSNRGRGNTEAFF. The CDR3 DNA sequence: TGTGCCAGCAGTAACAGGGGTCGGGGGAACACTGAAGCTTTCTTT.

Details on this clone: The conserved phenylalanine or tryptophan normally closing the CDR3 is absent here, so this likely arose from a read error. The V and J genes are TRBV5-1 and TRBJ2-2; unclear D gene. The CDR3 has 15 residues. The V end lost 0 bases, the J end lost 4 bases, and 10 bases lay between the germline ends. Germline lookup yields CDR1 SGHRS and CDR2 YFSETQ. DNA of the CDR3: TGCGCCAGCAGCTTGGGGGTACACCTCACCGGGGAGCTGTTTCTT. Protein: CASSLGVHLTGELFL.

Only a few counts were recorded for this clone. CDR3 DNA: TGTGCCAGCAGGGCACCTAGCGGGTGGGCCATAGGTGAGCAGTTCTTC. Translation gives CASRAPSGWAIGEQFF. This chain uses TRBV28 with TRBJ2-1, with 8 positions matching TRBD2. Unmatched junction bases numbered 16, after V lost 6 bases and J lost 9 bases. The CDR3 consists of 16 residues. Per germline, CDR1 MDHEN and CDR2 SYDVKM.

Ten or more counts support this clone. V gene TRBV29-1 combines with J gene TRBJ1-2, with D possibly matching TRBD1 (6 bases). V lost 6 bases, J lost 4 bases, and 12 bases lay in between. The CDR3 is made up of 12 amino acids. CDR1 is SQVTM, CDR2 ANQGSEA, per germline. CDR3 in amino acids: CSVSQDSYGYTF. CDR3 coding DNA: TGCAGCGTCTCACAGGACAGCTATGGCTACACCTTC. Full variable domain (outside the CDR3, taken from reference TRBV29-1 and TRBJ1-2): SAVISQKPSRDICQRGTSLTIQCQVDSQVTMMFWYRQQPGQSLTLIATANQGSEATYESGFVIDKFPISRPNLTFSTLTVSNMSPEDSSIYLCSVSQDSYGYTFGSGTRLTVV.

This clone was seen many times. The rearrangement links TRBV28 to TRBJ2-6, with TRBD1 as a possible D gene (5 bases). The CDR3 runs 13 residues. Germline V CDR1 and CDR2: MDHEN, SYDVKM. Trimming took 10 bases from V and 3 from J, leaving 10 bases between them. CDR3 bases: TGTGCCACGCAGGGATTTGGGGCCAACGTCCTGACTTTC. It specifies CATQGFGANVLTF.

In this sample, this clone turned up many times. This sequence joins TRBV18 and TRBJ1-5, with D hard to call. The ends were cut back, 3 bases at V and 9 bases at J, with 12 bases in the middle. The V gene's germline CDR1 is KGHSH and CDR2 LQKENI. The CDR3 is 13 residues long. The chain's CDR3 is CASSPAARWPQHF. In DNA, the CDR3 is TGTGCCAGCTCACCCGCAGCTCGGTGGCCCCAGCATTTT. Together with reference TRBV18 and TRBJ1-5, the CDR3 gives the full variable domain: NAGVMQNPRHLVRRRGQEARLRCSPMKGHSHVYWYRQLPEEGLKFMVYLQKENIIDESGMPKERFSAEFPKEGPSILRIQQVVRGDSAAYFCASSPAARWPQHFGDGTRLSIL.

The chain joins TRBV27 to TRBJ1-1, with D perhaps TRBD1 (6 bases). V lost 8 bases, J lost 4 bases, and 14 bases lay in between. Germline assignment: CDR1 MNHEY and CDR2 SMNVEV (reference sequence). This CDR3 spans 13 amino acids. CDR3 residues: CASWEGGFTEAFF. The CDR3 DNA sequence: TGTGCCAGCTGGGAGGGGGGCTTCACTGAAGCTTTCTTT.

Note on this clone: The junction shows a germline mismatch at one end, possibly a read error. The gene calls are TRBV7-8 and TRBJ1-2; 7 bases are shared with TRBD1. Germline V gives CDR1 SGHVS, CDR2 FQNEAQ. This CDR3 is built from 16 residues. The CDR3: CASSSDGGTGVSGHTF. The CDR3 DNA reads TGTGCCAGCAGCTCCGACGGAGGTACAGGGGTTTCTGGCCACACCTTC.

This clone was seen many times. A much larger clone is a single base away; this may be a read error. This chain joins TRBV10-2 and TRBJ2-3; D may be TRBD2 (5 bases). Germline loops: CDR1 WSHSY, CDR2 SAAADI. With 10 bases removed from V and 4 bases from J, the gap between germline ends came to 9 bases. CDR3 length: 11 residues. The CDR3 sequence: CAIGKPDTQYF. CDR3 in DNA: TGCGCCATCGGGAAACCAGATACGCAGTATTTT.

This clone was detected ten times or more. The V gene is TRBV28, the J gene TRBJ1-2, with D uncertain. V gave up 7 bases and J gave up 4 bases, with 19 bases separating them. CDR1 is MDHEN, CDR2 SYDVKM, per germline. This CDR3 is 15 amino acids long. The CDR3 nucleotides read TGTGCCAGCAAGACTGATCCCACCTCGAGCTATGGCTACACCTTC. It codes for CASKTDPTSSYGYTF.

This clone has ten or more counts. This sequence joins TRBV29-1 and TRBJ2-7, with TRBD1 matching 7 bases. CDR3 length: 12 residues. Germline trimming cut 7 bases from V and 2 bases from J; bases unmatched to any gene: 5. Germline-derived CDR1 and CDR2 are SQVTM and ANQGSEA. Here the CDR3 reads CSAGQSPYEQYF. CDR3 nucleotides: TGCAGCGCGGGACAGTCCCCCTACGAGCAGTACTTC.